The rows below give T cell receptor beta chains drawn from one sample of a study of CXCR3-negative and CXCR3-positive naive CD8 T cells. TCRdb reprocessed the 5' RACE reads and keeps a single row for each CDR3 protein, giving no DNA. This listing includes 130,000 to 150,000 distinct CDR3 sequences. Sample: naive CXCR3+ CD8+ T cells from blood. These receptors came from a human donor in good health. Some clones in this sample may be carry-over from other donors' samples. Both conserved end residues are part of each CDR3.

>TRBV20-1|TRBJ2-3|16
CSAPGLAGGPADTQYF
>TRBV5-1|TRBJ2-1|15
CASSSGTGEGNEQFF
>TRBV7-2|TRBJ2-2|19
CASSLVFLAGGPGGGELFF
>TRBV28|TRBJ2-7|16
CASSLLKTSGPGEQYF
>TRBV6-2/TRBV6-3|TRBJ2-1|11
CASRVPNEQFF
>TRBV7-9|TRBJ2-7|12
CASSSGGDEQYF
>TRBV3-1|TRBJ1-2|15
CASSQGRFGVYGYTF
>TRBV7-3|TRBJ2-3|18
CASSLTGLAGGPTDTQYF
>TRBV7-9|TRBJ1-4|13
CASSPGSNEKLFF
>TRBV5-1|TRBJ2-2|14
CASSLAGETGELFF
>TRBV29-1|TRBJ2-7|15
CSVAGIPENPYEQYF
>TRBV29-1|TRBJ2-3|15
CSVEWIGGRADTQYF
>TRBV28|TRBJ2-3|17
CASSLGGTGSNTDTQYF
>TRBV28|TRBJ2-7|15
CASSRMTISSYEQYF
>TRBV7-9|TRBJ2-1|13
CACLGGDYNEQFF
>TRBV6-1|TRBJ2-4|17
CASSEVKTGGAKNIQYF
>TRBV29-1|TRBJ1-1|16
CSVEGFVGQVNTEAFF
>TRBV15|TRBJ1-1|15
CATSIVGGGGTEAFF
>TRBV7-9|TRBJ1-1|16
CASSLATGLVNTEAFF
>TRBV29-1|TRBJ2-7|13
CSVLAVSSYEQYF
>TRBV27|TRBJ2-3|16
CASSLRLAGRTDTQYF
>TRBV4-3|TRBJ2-3|14
CASSGLLGADTQYF
>TRBV12-3/TRBV12-4|TRBJ2-6|15
CASSIQGTGANVLTF
>TRBV29-1|TRBJ2-1|17
CSVERARLAPYLLEQFF
>TRBV11-2|TRBJ2-1|14
CASSSSAGWDEQFF
>TRBV9|TRBJ1-2|15
CASSPGGSQNYGYTF
>TRBV14|TRBJ2-7|14
CASSPIDRFDEQYF
>TRBV29-1|TRBJ2-1|15
CSVREKTLRDNEQFF
>TRBV12-3/TRBV12-4|TRBJ2-3|17
CASSQQGNLSSTDTQYF
>TRBV6-4|TRBJ1-5|14
CASRDPTGNQPQHF
>TRBV15|TRBJ2-3|17
CATSRDYTRPRRDTQYF
>TRBV25-1|TRBJ2-7|12
CAHGTGVHEQYF
>TRBV24-1|TRBJ2-1|16
CATSETGTSAYNEQFF
>TRBV28|TRBJ1-5|12
CAIGGFNQPQHF
>TRBV29-1|TRBJ1-1|14
CSVMGARRDTEAFF
>TRBV6-5|TRBJ1-6|13
CASSYSPNSPLHF
>TRBV24-1|TRBJ1-5|14
CATSAVDSNQPQHF
>TRBV5-5|TRBJ1-1|15
CASSLELIRGTEAFF
>TRBV29-1|TRBJ2-1|14
CSVEAQPLYNEKFF
>TRBV5-4|TRBJ2-1|11
CASSRGQEQFF
>TRBV7-2|TRBJ2-3|18
CASSLSTGTSGGGDTQYF
>TRBV29-1|TRBJ1-5|12
CNRDRVNQPQHF